Listed here are 2 T cell receptor delta chains from one sample, sequenced in a study of Vδ1+ human thymocytes. Findings of the study overall: Highly polyclonal TRG and TRD repertoires with Gaussian CDR3 length distributions appeared in thymus.

Sequences come from RNA converted to cDNA by reverse transcription. CDR3 amplicons came from multiplex PCR with pooled V-gene forward and constant-region reverse primers. TCRdb ran CATT on the multiplex PCR reads. The data show under 85,000 delta-chain clones, around 35% seen once. These receptors' targets are unknown. Sequencing used Vdelta1+ gamma-delta thymocytes from the thymus. Subset reported: FACS-sorted CD3+ TCRalphabeta- TCRVdelta1+ TCRVdelta2- thymocytes. The source of these receptors is a boy younger than two who had congenital heart surgery.

The chain combines TRDV1 with TRDJ1; the D gene is possibly TRDD3 (5 bases). Germline lookup yields CDR1 TSWWSYY and CDR2 QGS. Trimming removed 1 base at V and 0 bases at J, with 33 bases between. The CDR3 loop spans 23 amino acids. CDR3 coding DNA: TGTGCTCTTGGGGAACATGGGCCCCGCCGGGAGGGGGGGTCCCGCTTGGACACCGATAAACTCATCTTT. Protein: CALGEHGPRREGGSRLDTDKLIF.

The J gene is TRDJ1, the V gene TRDV1, with 8 nucleotides matching TRDD3. The CDR3 runs to 20 residues. Germline CDR1 and CDR2: TSWWSYY and QGS. With V trimmed by 0 bases and J by 0 bases, 15 bases remained unmatched. CDR3 DNA sequence: TGTGCTCTTGGGGAACTAGGAACGGCTGTGGGGGATCGGTACACCGATAAACTCATCTTT. Its translation is CALGELGTAVGDRYTDKLIF.